Here is one T cell receptor beta chain with its context. CDR3 length: 14 amino acids. Deletions cut 2 bases from V and 5 bases from J, with 10 bases between. Germline V gene lookup returns CDR1 SGHAT and CDR2 FQNNGV. Repertoires were generated with immunoSEQ multiplex PCR, while TCRdb's copy carries only in-frame clones and drops some. Of about 50,000 clones in the sample, under 98% are singletons; the top ten hold approximately 0.6%. The sample belongs to a study of siplizumab effects on memory and regulatory T cells. The sample was naive CD4+ T cells sorted from blood. The gene calls are TRBV11-2 and TRBJ2-1; possibly TRBD1 for D (6 bases). This TCR derives from a human donor in good health. The CDR3 bases are TGTGCCAGCAGCTTAACCTCAGGGGACAATGAGCAGTTCTTC. Translation gives CASSLTSGDNEQFF.